The 23 T cell receptor beta chains below all came from one sample that was sequenced in a study of blood T cell repertoires in COVID-19. Sequencing was performed with immunoSEQ multiplex PCR; in TCRdb, only in-frame clones are kept and a portion is missing. This table has about 180,000 clones, approximately 83% appearing once. Input material: peripheral blood. The receptors shown here come from a woman aged 35 to 49 with COVID-19, enrolled during active disease.

The genes are TRBV27 and TRBJ1-6; TRBD1 might be the D (6 bases). The V end lost 4 bases, the J end lost 0 bases, and 16 bases lay between the germline ends. The CDR3 runs 18 residues. Germline V lookup: CDR1 MNHEY, CDR2 SMNVEV (reference sequence). CDR3 amino acids: CASSWGNRESSYNSPLHF. The CDR3 bases are TGTGCCAGCAGTTGGGGCAACAGGGAAAGCTCCTATAATTCACCCCTCCACTTT.

The CDR3 sequence is CASSRLEFPLQETQYF. Written as DNA, the CDR3 is TGCGCCAGCAGCCGACTAGAATTCCCTCTACAAGAGACCCAGTACTTC. The genes are TRBV10-2 and TRBJ2-5; weak D call: TRBD2 (6 bases). The CDR3 totals 16 residues. The V gene's germline CDR1 is WSHSY and CDR2 SAAADI. Trimming stripped 6 bases from V and 2 bases from J, with 19 bases between.

A single count supports this clone. The chain joins TRBV28 to TRBJ1-2, with D possibly being TRBD1 (6 bases). From germline, CDR1 is MDHEN and CDR2 SYDVKM. The CDR3 runs 13 residues. Trimming stripped 2 bases from V and 5 bases from J, with 9 bases between. The CDR3, as DNA: TGTGCCAGCAGTTTAAAGGGGGAATATGGCTACACCTTC. This encodes CASSLKGEYGYTF.

The chain is built from TRBV15 and TRBJ1-4; D is unclear. The CDR3 is 15 residues long. CDR1 LNHNV and CDR2 YYDKDF come from the germline V gene (reference sequence). V was pared by 3 bases and J by 0 bases, with 8 bases between. The DNA of the CDR3 is TGTGCCACCAGCAGTTTCATGTCAACTAATGAAAAACTGTTTTTT. It yields the protein CATSSFMSTNEKLFF.

The CDR3 loop is CSVVTGRREQYF. CDR3 coding DNA: TGCAGCGTTGTGACAGGTCGTCGGGAGCAGTACTTC. The rearrangement uses TRBV29-1 and TRBJ2-7; D may be TRBD1 (6 bases). This CDR3 has 12 residues. Germline CDR1 is SQVTM and CDR2 is ANQGSEA. V was clipped by 4 bases and J by 7 bases, with 14 bases between them.

The chain employs TRBV24-1 and TRBJ2-2; the match to TRBD1 covers 10 bases. CDR1 and CDR2 from the germline V gene are KGHDR and SFDVKD. The CDR3 spans 17 residues. Trimming removed 1 base from V and 4 bases from J; junction bases left unmatched: 5. In nucleotides, the CDR3 is TGTGCCACCAGTGATTTCCCGGGACAGGGGAGCACCGGGGAGCTGTTTTTT. Its protein product is CATSDFPGQGSTGELFF.

V usage is TRBV10-2 and J usage is TRBJ2-7; D not certain. CDR3 length: 14 residues. The ends were cut back, 0 bases at V and 2 bases at J, with 8 bases in the middle. Germline V CDR1 and CDR2: WSHSY, SAAADI. The DNA of the CDR3 is TGCGCCAGCAGTGAGTCTGCCGTAGCCTACGAGCAGTACTTC. The encoded protein is CASSESAVAYEQYF.

This clone showed up just once. This chain joins TRBV5-1 and TRBJ2-7; 7 bases fit TRBD1. The CDR3 is 14 amino acids. V dropped 2 bases and J dropped 5; count of bases not matched to a gene: 7. CDR1 and CDR2 from the germline V gene are SGHRS and YFSETQ. The CDR3 nucleotides are TGCGCCAGCAGCTTTTCGACAGGGCGCAACGAGCAGTACTTC. This encodes CASSFSTGRNEQYF.

This clone has a single count. V is TRBV2 and J is TRBJ2-7; 9 bases are shared with TRBD1. The CDR3 has 13 residues. Germline-derived CDR1 and CDR2 are SNHLY and FYNNEI. J lost 1 base, V lost 10 bases, and 5 bases had no gene match. CDR3 nucleotide sequence: TGTGCCACCACAGGGGGCTGGTCCTACGAGCAGTACTTC. Translating gives CATTGGWSYEQYF.

The chain links TRBV29-1 to TRBJ1-3; no clear D. This CDR3 is built from 13 residues. From germline, CDR1 is SQVTM and CDR2 ANQGSEA. V was shortened by 7 bases and J by 2 bases, with 12 bases between the two germline ends. CDR3 loop: CSAVLTAGNTIYF. Here the CDR3 DNA reads TGCAGCGCTGTCCTTACGGCTGGAAACACCATATATTTT.

V usage is TRBV27 and J usage is TRBJ1-1; D unclear. Deletions cut 2 bases from V and 0 bases from J, with 13 bases between. The germline gives CDR1 MNHEY, CDR2 SMNVEV (reference sequence). The CDR3 contains 16 residues. CDR3 in DNA: TGTGCCAGCAGTTTACGGGATATCTGGCTGAACACTGAAGCTTTCTTT. It codes for CASSLRDIWLNTEAFF.

The genes are TRBV18 and TRBJ1-1, with D unclear. The V end lost 3 bases, the J end lost 4 bases, and 12 bases lay between the germline ends. Germline V gives CDR1 KGHSH, CDR2 LQKENI. The CDR3 spans 14 residues. This CDR3 is CASSPLTGGTEAFF. The CDR3 DNA sequence: TGTGCCAGCTCACCCTTGACCGGCGGCACTGAAGCTTTCTTT.

The V call is TRBV3-1 (or the pseudogene TRBV3-2), the J call TRBJ2-7; 9 bases map to TRBD1. Germline values: CDR1 LGHDT, CDR2 YNNKEL (reference sequence). This CDR3 region has 15 residues. J was trimmed by 4 bases and V by 3 bases; bases with no gene match: 7. This chain's CDR3 is CASSHGGTGRYEQYF. The CDR3 DNA sequence: TGTGCCAGCAGCCACGGAGGGACAGGGAGATACGAGCAGTACTTC.

The V and J genes are TRBV27 and TRBJ1-1; the match to TRBD1 covers 7 bases. The CDR3 spans 13 residues. Per germline, CDR1 MNHEY and CDR2 SMNVEV (reference sequence). V lost 5 bases, J lost 11 bases, and 11 bases stayed unmatched. CDR3 DNA: TGTGCCAGCAGTCCGGGACAGCCTTTGTGGGCTTTCTTT. This sequence encodes CASSPGQPLWAFF.

The rearrangement links TRBV7-6 to TRBJ2-3, with TRBD2 identical over 12 bases. The CDR3 runs 16 residues. J lost 6 bases, V lost 3 bases, and 7 bases had no gene match. CDR1 and CDR2 (germline): SGHVS, FNYEAQ. DNA of the CDR3: TGTGCCAGCAGCTTCCTGCTAGCGGGAGGGAGGGATACGCAGTATTTT. This codes for CASSFLLAGGRDTQYF.

The J gene is TRBJ1-4, the V gene TRBV5-6, with a weak D call TRBD1 (5 bases). This CDR3 is built from 13 residues. Germline lookup yields CDR1 SGHDT and CDR2 YYEEEE. Trimming took off 0 bases at V and 6 bases at J, with 6 bases between the two ends. CDR3 DNA: TGTGCCAGCAGCTTGGCACAGGATGAAAAACTGTTTTTT. Amino acids: CASSLAQDEKLFF.

This chain connects TRBV7-7 to TRBJ1-1; no clear D. Germline-derived CDR1 and CDR2 are SSHAT and FNYEAQ (reference sequence). The CDR3 is made up of 11 amino acids. The DNA of the CDR3 is TGTGCGATTTACTACGGGTCTGAAGCTTTCTTT. Translation gives CAIYYGSEAFF.

This chain links TRBV7-9 with TRBJ2-1; 12 bases map to TRBD1. V trimming: 2 bases; J trimming: 9 bases; junction bases outside the gene matches: 8. CDR1 is SEHNR, CDR2 FQNEAQ, per germline (reference sequence). This CDR3 comprises 16 residues. In nucleotides, the CDR3 is TGTGCCAGCAGCTTACGACGTGGGACAGGGGGCGGTGAGCAGTTCTTC. This sequence encodes CASSLRRGTGGGEQFF.

The rearrangement joins TRBV5-1 to TRBJ1-3; D call uncertain. The germline V gene encodes CDR1 SGHRS and CDR2 YFSETQ. The CDR3 runs to 15 residues. Trimming cost V 2 bases and J 0 bases, with 9 bases left between them. CDR3 loop: CASSLGGTSGNTIYF. The CDR3 nucleotides are TGCGCCAGCAGCTTAGGCGGAACCTCTGGAAACACCATATATTTT.

This chain links TRBV6-5 with TRBJ1-5; possible D gene TRBD1, 5 bases. The CDR3 loop spans 12 amino acids. CDR1 is MNHEY and CDR2 is SVGAGI in the germline V gene. Trimming removed 10 bases from V and 6 bases from J, with 13 bases in between. Written as DNA, the CDR3 is TGTGCCATCAGACAGCCCGTTCAGCCCCAGCATTTT. It specifies CAIRQPVQPQHF.

CDR3 sequence (DNA): TGTGCCAGCAGGGGGGACAGGGCTGGCACTGAAGCTTTCTTT. It is translated as CASRGDRAGTEAFF. The V call is TRBV2, the J call TRBJ1-1, with 9 bases matching TRBD1. The germline V gene encodes CDR1 SNHLY and CDR2 FYNNEI. CDR3 length: 14 amino acids. The junction had 6 bases not matched to a gene; V was cut back by 6 bases and J by 4 bases.

CDR3: CASRPLRDTQYF. CDR3 DNA sequence: TGTGCCAGCAGACCTCTAAGAGATACGCAGTATTTT. This rearrangement joins TRBV12-3 or TRBV12-4 to TRBJ2-3; D not resolved. The CDR3 has 12 residues. The V end was cut by 6 bases, the J end by 5 bases, with 9 bases between.

The gene calls are TRBV6-6 and TRBJ2-7, with a tentative D call TRBD1 (5 bases). CDR1 is MNHNY and CDR2 is SVGAGI in the germline V gene (reference sequence). V lost 0 bases and J lost 3, with 9 bases in between. The CDR3 loop spans 14 amino acids. CDR3 in amino acids: CASSYSGQHYEQYF. The DNA of the CDR3 is TGTGCCAGCAGTTACTCGGGGCAGCACTACGAGCAGTACTTC.